This T cell receptor (beta chain) was profiled in a study of blood T cells in healthy people across ages. Study-level results: Without sorted subsets, naive and antigen-experienced compartments could not be conclusively compared.

The use of a sample-barcoded 5' primer and a J-beta primer mix characterized a second PCR of about 7 to 12 cycles. Each cDNA molecule was tagged by a template-switch adaptor with 12 random nucleotides. TCRdb used MiXCR to reprocess the 5' RACE reads, holding one entry per CDR3 protein. Of around 1,000,000 distinct CDR3 sequences in the sample, roughly two fifths are singletons; the top ten hold around 14%. About this clonotype: Its target is not known.

Germline lookup yields CDR1 SGHDN and CDR2 FVKESK. V was trimmed by 4 bases and J by 6 bases, leaving 14 bases between them. The CDR3 covers 14 residues. This sequence joins TRBV14 and TRBJ2-3; perhaps TRBD2 as D (5 bases). This receptor was taken from a man aged 18 to 30 in good health. Sequenced material: blood. The CDR3 DNA is TGTGCCAGCAGCCCAGGACTGGGCCGGGATACGCAGTATTTT. This codes for CASSPGLGRDTQYF. Combining the CDR3 with reference TRBV14 and TRBJ2-3 gives the whole variable domain EAGVTQFPSHSVIEKGQTVTLRCDPISGHDNLYWYRRVMGKEIKFLLHFVKESKQDESGMPNNRFLAERTGGTYSTLKVQPAELEDSGVYFCASSPGLGRDTQYFGPGTRLTVL.